The 23 T cell receptor beta chains below all came from one sample that was sequenced in a study of cytomegalovirus exposure and HLA in healthy donors. PCR primers comprised 60 Vbeta and 13 Jbeta primers. The protocol was immunoSEQ multiplex PCR, while the TCRdb copy is restricted to in-frame clones and leaves out a portion. The sample contains 120,000 or so clones, about 68% of which appear only once. The source material was PBMCs. Source of these receptors: a man aged 35-49 years in good health and CMV-seropositive.

The genes are TRBV27 and TRBJ2-1, with 7 bases that match TRBD1. The CDR3 extends over 13 amino acids. After removal of 5 bases from V and 4 bases from J, the junction contained 2 bases not matched to a gene. Germline CDR1 and CDR2: MNHEY and SMNVEV (reference sequence). CDR3 region: CASSPTGYNEQFF. DNA of the CDR3: TGTGCCAGCAGTCCGACAGGGTACAATGAGCAGTTCTTC.

The genes are TRBV21-1 and TRBJ1-5. TRBV21-1 is listed as a pseudogene. This CDR3 contains 16 residues. The CDR3 bases are TGTGCCAGCAGCAAAGGGAGAGGAGACCTCAATCAGCCCCAGCATTTT. Its translation is CASSKGRGDLNQPQHF.

This clone was seen just once. V gene TRBV30 combines with J gene TRBJ2-5, with TRBD2 matching 10 bases. V was pared by 0 bases and J by 9 bases, with 4 bases of the junction left unmatched. The germline V gene has CDR1 GTSNPN and CDR2 SVGIG (reference sequence). The CDR3 length is 13 residues. The CDR3 sequence is CAWSVIAGGAQYF. In DNA, the CDR3 is TGTGCCTGGAGTGTGATAGCGGGGGGTGCCCAGTACTTC.

The chain has TRBV6-1 and TRBJ2-7; weak D call: TRBD1 (6 bases). The CDR3 spans 12 residues. Trimming pared 6 bases from V and 3 bases from J, leaving 9 bases between. CDR1 and CDR2 (germline): MNHNS, SASEGT. CDR3 DNA sequence: TGTGCCAGCAGGACGGACAGCTACGAGCAGTACTTC. It translates to CASRTDSYEQYF.

The gene calls are TRBV12-5 and TRBJ2-1; 10 bases fit TRBD1. J was trimmed by 0 bases and V by 0 bases; bases with no gene match: 11. This CDR3 spans 20 amino acids. CDR1 and CDR2 (germline): LGHNT, FRNRAP. Here the CDR3 DNA reads TGTGCTAGTGGTTTGGTCCCCCCGGGACAGGGGTTTAGCTCCTACAATGAGCAGTTCTTC. This gives the protein CASGLVPPGQGFSSYNEQFF. The variable domain in full, completed from reference TRBV12-5 and TRBJ2-1, reads DARVTQTPRHKVTEMGQEVTMRCQPILGHNTVFWYRQTMMQGLELLAYFRNRAPLDDSGMPKDRFSAEMPDATLATLKIQPSEPRDSAVYFCASGLVPPGQGFSSYNEQFFGPGTRLTVL.

The chain uses TRBV28 and TRBJ1-2, with 7 bases lining up with TRBD1. Germline-derived CDR1 and CDR2 are MDHEN and SYDVKM. CDR3 length: 15 residues. The junction had 11 bases not matched to a gene; V was cut back by 8 bases and J by 2 bases. The CDR3 bases are TGTGCCAGCGGGTACAGGGGCGCAGGAAACTATGGCTACACCTTC. Its protein is CASGYRGAGNYGYTF.

This chain uses TRBV2 with TRBJ2-5; D is perhaps TRBD2 (5 bases). The DNA matches TRBJ2-7 better at its end, which makes the J call doubtful. CDR1 SNHLY and CDR2 FYNNEI come from the germline V gene. CDR3 size: 14 residues. CDR3 bases: TGTGCCAGCAGGGACTCGACTGGCTCCTACGAGCAGTACTTC. It encodes CASRDSTGSYEQYF.

The gene calls are TRBV6-1 and TRBJ1-2; D not resolved. The germline CDR1 and CDR2 sequences are MNHNS and SASEGT. The length of the CDR3 is 15 residues. Deletions cut 2 bases from V and 4 bases from J, with 14 bases between. CDR3 sequence reads: CASSEYRGYSYGYTF. Written as DNA, the CDR3 is TGTGCCAGCAGTGAATATAGAGGGTACAGCTATGGCTACACCTTC.

The genes are TRBV28 and TRBJ2-4, with D possibly being TRBD2 (6 bases). The CDR3 extends over 14 amino acids. V shed 3 bases and J shed 14 bases, with 20 bases lying between them. Germline CDR1 reads MDHEN; CDR2 reads SYDVKM. CDR3 nucleotide sequence: TGTGCCAGCAGTTTGGGGGGACTGGGAAATTTTGAGTACTTC. This translates into CASSLGGLGNFEYF. Based on the CDR3 plus reference TRBV28 and TRBJ2-4, the full variable domain is DVKVTQSSRYLVKRTGEKVFLECVQDMDHENMFWYRQDPGLGLRLIYFSYDVKMKEKGDIPEGYSVSREKKERFSLILESASTNQTSMYLCASSLGGLGNFEYFGAGTRLSVL.

This chain connects TRBV19 to TRBJ2-2; D perhaps matches TRBD1 (5 bases). Trimming cost V 6 bases and J 5 bases, with 10 bases left between them. The CDR3 is made up of 13 amino acids. Germline V gene sequence: CDR1 LNHDA, CDR2 SQIVND (reference sequence). CDR3 region: CASRTEETGELFF. The DNA for the CDR3 is TGTGCCAGTAGGACAGAGGAAACCGGGGAGCTGTTTTTT.

The V call is TRBV7-6, the J call TRBJ2-1; the match to TRBD2 covers 9 bases. Germline V gene lookup returns CDR1 SGHVS and CDR2 FNYEAQ. The CDR3 has 16 residues. Germline trimming cut 5 bases from V and 6 bases from J; bases unmatched to any gene: 11. The CDR3 region has the DNA TGTGCCAGCAGCCTCCCCACTAGCGGGTGGGGCAATGAGCAGTTCTTC. Translating it yields CASSLPTSGWGNEQFF.

The table lists this clone with a count of one. The genes are TRBV19 and TRBJ2-5; tentatively, D is TRBD2 (5 bases). CDR3 length: 13 amino acids. The V end lost 11 bases, the J end lost 5 bases, and 18 bases lay between the germline ends. The germline V gene encodes CDR1 LNHDA and CDR2 SQIVND (reference sequence). CDR3: CAALGGPGETQYF. The CDR3 DNA is TGTGCCGCCCTTGGAGGCCCGGGGGAGACCCAGTACTTC.

The chain links TRBV7-9 to TRBJ1-2; TRBD1 matches 9 bases. Germline-derived CDR1 and CDR2 are SEHNR and FQNEAQ (reference sequence). The CDR3 consists of 14 residues. The V and J ends lost 3 bases and 2 bases, in that order; junction bases with no gene match: 1. In nucleotides, the CDR3 is TGTGCCAGCAGCTTGGGGACAGGGAACTATGGCTACACCTTC. Amino acid sequence: CASSLGTGNYGYTF.

The chain joins TRBV6-5 to TRBJ2-7; D may be TRBD1 (6 bases). Looked up from germline, CDR1 is MNHEY and CDR2 is SVGAGI. The CDR3 loop spans 14 amino acids. V lost 4 bases and J 7 bases, leaving 17 bases between the germline ends. The CDR3 here is CASSLVQGVGEQYF. The CDR3 DNA is TGTGCCAGCAGTTTAGTACAGGGCGTAGGAGAGCAGTACTTC.

The sample holds a few counts of this clone. The chain joins TRBV14 to TRBJ1-2; tentative D call: TRBD1 (6 bases). The CDR3 runs to 15 residues. The V gene lost 2 bases and the J gene lost 6 bases, with 16 bases spanning the gap. The germline CDR1 and CDR2 sequences are SGHDN and FVKESK. CDR3 residues: CASSQNRAGVNGYTF. CDR3 bases: TGTGCCAGCAGCCAAAATCGGGCAGGGGTTAATGGCTACACCTTC.

V usage is TRBV7-8 and J usage is TRBJ2-7; 10 positions agree with TRBD1. The junction had 4 bases not matched to a gene; V was cut back by 0 bases and J by 5 bases. The CDR3 is 15 amino acids. Germline CDR1 is SGHVS and CDR2 is FQNEAQ. The CDR3, as DNA: TGTGCCAGCAGCTTAGCGGGGGACAGGGGTAACGAGCAGTACTTC. Translating it yields CASSLAGDRGNEQYF.

The rearrangement uses TRBV28 and TRBJ2-3; 7 bases are a match to TRBD1. Germline V gene lookup returns CDR1 MDHEN and CDR2 SYDVKM. V shed 6 bases, J shed 2 bases, and the junction held 2 bases outside the gene matches. The CDR3 covers 13 residues. The CDR3 is CASRTGTTDTQYF. The CDR3 DNA follows: TGTGCCAGCAGGACAGGGACCACAGATACGCAGTATTTT. The variable domain in full, with the rest retrieved from reference TRBV28 and TRBJ2-3, is DVKVTQSSRYLVKRTGEKVFLECVQDMDHENMFWYRQDPGLGLRLIYFSYDVKMKEKGDIPEGYSVSREKKERFSLILESASTNQTSMYLCASRTGTTDTQYFGPGTRLTVL.

The table lists this clone with a count of one. This chain joins TRBV5-1 and TRBJ2-7; 15 nucleotides align to TRBD2. The trim removed 4 bases at V and 4 bases at J, leaving 3 bases unmatched. The CDR3 sequence is 15 residues long. Per the germline V gene, CDR1 is SGHRS and CDR2 is YFSETQ. The CDR3 is CASSQGTSGRYEQYF. DNA of the CDR3: TGCGCCAGCAGCCAGGGGACTAGCGGGAGGTACGAGCAGTACTTC.

CDR3 sequence (DNA): TGTGCCAGCAGAGAACAAAACCGAGCACGGCAAGAGACCCAGTACTTC. It encodes CASREQNRARQETQYF. V usage is TRBV2 and J usage is TRBJ2-5; unclear D gene. The V gene's germline CDR1 is SNHLY and CDR2 FYNNEI. CDR3 length equals 16 residues. V was shortened by 6 bases and J by 2 bases, with 19 bases between the two germline ends.

The chain links TRBV28 to TRBJ2-5; possibly TRBD1 for D (5 bases). V lost 2 bases, J lost 9 bases, and 13 bases lay in between. Germline lookup yields CDR1 MDHEN and CDR2 SYDVKM. The CDR3 has 13 residues. CDR3 sequence (DNA): TGTGCCAGCAGTTTACTCCTAGGGGCGTCCCAGTACTTC. Its protein is CASSLLLGASQYF.

The genes are TRBV6-1 and TRBJ1-4; maybe TRBD1 (5 bases). This CDR3 region has 12 residues. The germline CDR1 and CDR2 sequences are MNHNS and SASEGT. Trimming stripped 3 bases from V and 8 bases from J, with 7 bases between. CDR3 nucleotides: TGTGCCAGCAGTGACGGGGGAGAAAAACTGTTTTTT. It yields the protein CASSDGGEKLFF.

The rearrangement links TRBV30 to TRBJ2-7; 8 bases match TRBD2. The junction had 6 bases not matched to a gene; V was cut back by 3 bases and J by 2 bases. The CDR3 has 14 amino acids. Germline V gene data show CDR1 as GTSNPN and CDR2 as SVGIG (reference sequence). The CDR3 DNA reads as TGTGCCTGGAGGCCACTAGCGGCTACCTACGAGCAGTACTTC. This translates into CAWRPLAATYEQYF.

The gene calls are TRBV25-1 and TRBJ1-6; D may be TRBD1 (5 bases). Deletions cut 1 base from V and 9 bases from J, with 13 bases between. CDR3 length: 15 residues. The germline CDR1 and CDR2 sequences are MGHDK and SYGVNS. DNA for the CDR3: TGTGCCAGCAGTGAATGGGGCCAAGAAGGTTCACCCCTCCACTTT. Translated: CASSEWGQEGSPLHF.